This T cell receptor beta chain is from a study of cytomegalovirus exposure and HLA in healthy donors. PCR involved 60 Vbeta and 13 Jbeta primers. Method: immunoSEQ multiplex PCR; TCRdb's copy keeps in-frame clones and lacks some. The sample consists of around 220,000 clones, roughly four fifths of them appearing once. There are 15 residues in the CDR3. V was pared by 8 bases and J by 8 bases, with 17 bases of the junction left unmatched. Germline V gene lookup returns CDR1 MNHEY and CDR2 SVGAGI. The TCR was taken from a girl aged 2 to 10 in good health and CMV-seronegative. Sample: PBMCs. This rearrangement joins TRBV6-5 to TRBJ1-2; 7 positions agree with TRBD1. CDR3 DNA sequence: TGTGCCAGCCGAACAGGGGCCCCTCTAGGAGGAGGCTACACCTTC. It codes for CASRTGAPLGGGYTF.